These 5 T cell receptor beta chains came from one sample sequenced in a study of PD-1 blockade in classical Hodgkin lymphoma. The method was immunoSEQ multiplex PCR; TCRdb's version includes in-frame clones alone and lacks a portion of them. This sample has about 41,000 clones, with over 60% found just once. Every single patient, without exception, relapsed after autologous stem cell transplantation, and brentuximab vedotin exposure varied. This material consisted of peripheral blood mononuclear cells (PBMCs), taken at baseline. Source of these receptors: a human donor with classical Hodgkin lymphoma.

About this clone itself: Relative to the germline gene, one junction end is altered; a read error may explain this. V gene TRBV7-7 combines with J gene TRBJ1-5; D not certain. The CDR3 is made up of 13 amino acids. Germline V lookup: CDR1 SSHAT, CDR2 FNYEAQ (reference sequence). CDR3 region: CASSLAAGQPQHF. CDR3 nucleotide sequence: TGTGCTAGCAGCTTAGCCGCGGGGCAGCCCCAGCATTTT.

The CDR3 DNA reads TGTGCCAGCAGCCCATCCCAGGGGAACACTGAAGCTTTCTTT. Translated, it gives CASSPSQGNTEAFF. The chain couples TRBV9 to TRBJ1-1; D might be TRBD1 (5 bases). From germline, CDR1 is SGDLS and CDR2 YYNGEE. The CDR3 consists of 14 residues. Trimming cost V 4 bases and J 1 base, with 11 bases left between them.

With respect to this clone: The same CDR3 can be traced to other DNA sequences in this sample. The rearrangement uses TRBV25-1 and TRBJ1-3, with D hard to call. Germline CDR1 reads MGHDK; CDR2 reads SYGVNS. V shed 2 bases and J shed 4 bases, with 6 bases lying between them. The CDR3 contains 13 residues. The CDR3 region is CASSESGGNTIYF. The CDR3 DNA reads TGTGCCAGCAGTGAAAGTGGGGGAAACACCATATATTTT.

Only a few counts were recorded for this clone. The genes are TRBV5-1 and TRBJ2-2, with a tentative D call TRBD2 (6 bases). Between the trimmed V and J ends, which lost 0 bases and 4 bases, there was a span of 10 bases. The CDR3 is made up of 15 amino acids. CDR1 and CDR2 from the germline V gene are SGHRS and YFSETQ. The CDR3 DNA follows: TGCGCCAGCAGCTTGGGGACGGAGGGCACCGGGGAGCTGTTTTTT. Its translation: CASSLGTEGTGELFF.

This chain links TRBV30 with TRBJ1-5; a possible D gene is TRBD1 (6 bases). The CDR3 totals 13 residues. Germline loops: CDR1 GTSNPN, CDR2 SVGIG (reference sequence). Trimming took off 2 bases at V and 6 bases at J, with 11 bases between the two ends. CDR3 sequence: CAWSKTGFQPQHF. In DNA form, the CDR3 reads TGTGCCTGGAGTAAGACAGGATTTCAGCCCCAGCATTTT. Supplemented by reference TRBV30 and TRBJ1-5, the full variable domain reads SQTIHQWPATLVQPVGSPLSLECTVEGTSNPNLYWYRQAAGRGLQLLFYSVGIGQISSEVPQNLSASRPQDRQFILSSKKLLLSDSGFYLCAWSKTGFQPQHFGDGTRLSIL.